This T cell receptor beta chain was recovered during a study of blood T cell repertoires in COVID-19. Germline CDR1 SGHRS, CDR2 YFSETQ. This CDR3 has 16 residues. Trimming removed 3 bases from V and 6 bases from J; junction bases left unmatched: 5. In assigning cohorts, the study relied on participant-reported clinical history. The table came from immunoSEQ multiplex PCR; TCRdb's copy has only in-frame clones and leaves some out. The sample has fewer than 350,000 clones; 75% to 90% are singletons. The chain links TRBV5-1 to TRBJ2-1, with 14 bases that match TRBD2. The source is a woman aged 25 to 39 who had been exposed to COVID-19. The material sequenced was PBMCs or T cells enriched from blood (not recorded which). The CDR3 region is CASSSPGTSGSNEQFF. CDR3 nucleotide sequence: TGCGCCAGCAGCTCCCCCGGGACTAGCGGGAGCAATGAGCAGTTCTTC.